Below are 25 T cell receptor beta chains sequenced from a single sample in a study of human T cells and chemical hapten exposure. TCRdb reprocessed the RACE reads with MiXCR, giving one entry per CDR3 protein. The table lists about 64,000 distinct CDR3 sequences, 8% to 13% of them singletons. Time point reported: patch test 3, about 24 weeks after DPC sensitization. The treatment was: therapeutic diphenylcyclopropenone sensitization with weekly scalp DPC. Sequencing was performed on whole blood, taken in connection with sensitization to the hapten diphenylcyclopropenone (DPC). The source is a young woman with alopecia areata. Some clones in this sample may be carry-over from other donors' samples.

This clonotype was seen more than once but under ten times. This chain links TRBV28 with TRBJ2-2, with D perhaps being TRBD1 or TRBD2 (5 bases each). The CDR3 sequence is 16 residues long. Germline V gene sequence: CDR1 MDHEN, CDR2 SYDVKM. V shed 1 base and J shed 4 bases, with 13 bases lying between them. CDR3 in amino acids: CASSLLGTLPTGELFF. In DNA form, the CDR3 reads TGTGCCAGCAGTTTATTGGGGACCCTCCCCACCGGGGAGCTGTTTTTT.

Only a few counts were recorded for this clonotype. The chain combines TRBV27 with TRBJ1-5; D call uncertain. This CDR3 has 15 amino acids. Looked up from germline, CDR1 is MNHEY and CDR2 is SMNVEV (reference sequence). V lost 0 bases and J lost 7, with 13 bases in between. CDR3 sequence reads: CASSLSSNGNQPQHF. In nucleotides, the CDR3 is TGTGCCAGCAGTTTATCGAGCAATGGGAACCAGCCCCAGCATTTT.

The V call is TRBV14, the J call TRBJ2-1; D gene uncertain. Trimming cost V 4 bases and J 8 bases, with 12 bases left between them. Germline-derived CDR1 and CDR2 are SGHDN and FVKESK. The CDR3 covers 13 residues. CDR3 bases: TGTGCCAGCAGCCGGGCCGCGTTTTATGAGCAGTTCTTC. Its translation: CASSRAAFYEQFF.

The chain is built from TRBV19 and TRBJ1-1; 8 bases are a match to TRBD1. V trimming: 7 bases; J trimming: 4 bases; junction bases outside the gene matches: 11. The CDR3 contains 15 residues. Germline V gives CDR1 LNHDA, CDR2 SQIVND (reference sequence). The CDR3 DNA follows: TGTGCCAGTACCCCAAACAGGGGGGAAGGCACTGAAGCTTTCTTT. Its protein is CASTPNRGEGTEAFF. Full variable domain (missing parts from reference TRBV19 and TRBJ1-1): DGGITQSPKYLFRKEGQNVTLSCEQNLNHDAMYWYRQDPGQGLRLIYYSQIVNDFQKGDIAEGYSVSREKKESFPLTVTSAQKNPTAFYLCASTPNRGEGTEAFFGQGTRLTVV.

V and J are TRBV28 and TRBJ2-5, with D perhaps matching TRBD1 (5 bases). Trimming took off 6 bases at V and 5 bases at J, with 28 bases between the two ends. The CDR3 length is 18 residues. In germline, CDR1 is MDHEN, CDR2 SYDVKM. The CDR3 is CASSHTIPRRAGYETQYF. The CDR3, as DNA: TGTGCCAGCAGCCATACAATCCCCCGTCGGGCAGGGTATGAGACCCAGTACTTC.

CDR3: CASSQPNRGRETQYF. CDR3 coding DNA: TGTGCCAGCAGCCAACCCAACAGGGGGCGAGAGACCCAGTACTTC. The chain combines TRBV14 with TRBJ2-5; 9 positions agree with TRBD1. The CDR3 contains 15 residues. The germline V gene encodes CDR1 SGHDN and CDR2 FVKESK. The V segment lost 2 bases and the J segment 4 bases; nucleotides outside the gene matches: 5.

This chain links TRBV7-2 with TRBJ1-2, with TRBD1 matching over 10 bases. Per germline, CDR1 SGHTA and CDR2 FQGNSA. V lost 5 bases to trimming and J lost 2 bases; unmatched junction nucleotides: 5. The CDR3 is made up of 15 amino acids. CDR3 DNA: TGTGCCAGCAGCCCAGACAGGGGGCGCAACTATGGCTACACCTTC. Translation: CASSPDRGRNYGYTF.

The chain uses TRBV6-2 or TRBV6-3 and TRBJ1-1; tentative D call: TRBD1 (5 bases). This CDR3 contains 13 residues. Germline CDR1 reads MNHEY; CDR2 reads SVGEGT. V was clipped by 7 bases and J by 4 bases, with 13 bases between them. CDR3 DNA sequence: TGTGCCAGCAAGGGGTCAGTGCCCACTGAAGCTTTCTTT. It yields the protein CASKGSVPTEAFF.

This chain links TRBV7-3 with TRBJ2-3; 8 nucleotides align to TRBD2. Germline assignment: CDR1 SGHTA and CDR2 FQGTGA. Germline trimming cut 0 bases from V and 7 bases from J; bases unmatched to any gene: 12. The CDR3 is 17 amino acids. CDR3 nucleotides: TGTGCCAGCAGCTTAACGAGAATGGCGGGGGGTCTCAATACGCAGTATTTT. It encodes CASSLTRMAGGLNTQYF.

This clonotype was seen more than once but under ten times. The chain uses TRBV7-8 and TRBJ1-1; 9 bases align to TRBD1. Trimming took 11 bases from V and 0 from J; bases not matched to a gene: 4. Germline V gives CDR1 SGHVS, CDR2 FQNEAQ. The CDR3 is made up of 13 amino acids. This CDR3 is CAGTGIMNTEAFF. CDR3 nucleotide sequence: TGTGCCGGGACAGGGATCATGAACACTGAAGCTTTCTTT.

In this sample, this clonotype turned up a few times. This chain joins TRBV4-1 and TRBJ2-7; 7 nucleotides match TRBD2. Germline V lookup: CDR1 MGHRA, CDR2 YSYEKL. The junction had 9 bases not matched to a gene; V was cut back by 1 base and J by 3 bases. This CDR3 has 16 amino acids. In DNA, the CDR3 is TGCGCCAGCAGCCAAGGTCCCGGGACTAACCACTACGAGCAGTACTTC. Translation: CASSQGPGTNHYEQYF.

This clonotype is judged medium-sized. The rearrangement links TRBV7-8 to TRBJ2-3; D uncertain. Germline values: CDR1 SGHVS, CDR2 FQNEAQ. Trimming stripped 5 bases from V and 6 bases from J, with 9 bases between. This CDR3 has 12 residues. This CDR3 is CASSLVSDTQYF. CDR3 coding DNA: TGTGCCAGCAGCCTTGTATCGGATACGCAGTATTTT.

This clonotype was detected ten times or more. V usage is TRBV7-8 and J usage is TRBJ2-3; 8 nucleotides match TRBD1. V lost 8 bases, J lost 0 bases, and 4 bases stayed unmatched. From germline, CDR1 is SGHVS and CDR2 FQNEAQ. The CDR3 spans 14 residues. The CDR3 region is CASQWTGSTDTQYF. DNA for the CDR3: TGTGCCAGCCAGTGGACAGGGAGCACAGATACGCAGTATTTT.

This clonotype was seen more than once but under ten times. The chain employs TRBV18 and TRBJ1-6, with D tentatively TRBD1 (5 bases). The CDR3 runs to 15 residues. Germline lookup yields CDR1 KGHSH and CDR2 LQKENI. The ends were cut back, 1 base at V and 6 bases at J, with 10 bases in the middle. The CDR3 reads CASSPQGTINSPLHF. The CDR3 coding sequence is TGTGCCAGCTCACCACAGGGGACGATTAATTCACCCCTCCACTTT.

This clonotype was counted ten times or more. The chain's CDR3 is CASSLDRVEQETQYF. DNA for the CDR3: TGCGCCAGCAGCTTGGACAGGGTTGAACAAGAGACCCAGTACTTC. The V gene is TRBV5-1, the J gene TRBJ2-5; the D gene is possibly TRBD1 (6 bases). CDR1 is SGHRS, CDR2 YFSETQ, per germline. The CDR3 is 15 amino acids. V lost 0 bases and J lost 2, with 11 bases in between. The entire variable domain, with the rest obtained from reference TRBV5-1 and TRBJ2-5, is as follows: KAGVTQTPRYLIKTRGQQVTLSCSPISGHRSVSWYQQTPGQGLQFLFEYFSETQRNKGNFPGRFSGRQFSNSRSEMNVSTLELGDSALYLCASSLDRVEQETQYFGPGTRLLVL.

The J gene is TRBJ1-2, the V gene TRBV28; D is undetermined. V lost 3 bases, J lost 8 bases, and 13 bases lay in between. This CDR3 is built from 13 residues. The germline CDR1 and CDR2 sequences are MDHEN and SYDVKM. The CDR3 DNA is TGTGCCAGCAGTTTTAACACGATAGGCGGCTACACCTTC. This sequence encodes CASSFNTIGGYTF.

This clonotype was observed many times. This chain connects TRBV6-2 or TRBV6-3 to TRBJ2-1; the D gene could be TRBD1 or TRBD2 (5 bases each). The CDR3 runs 16 residues. V lost 0 bases and J lost 7, with 16 bases in between. In germline, CDR1 is MNHEY, CDR2 SVGEGT. CDR3 loop: CASSYSQGLGVNEQFF. The CDR3, as DNA: TGTGCCAGCAGTTACTCTCAGGGTTTGGGAGTGAATGAGCAGTTCTTC.

This clonotype has a count of ten or more. This chain connects TRBV12-3 or TRBV12-4 to TRBJ2-6; maybe TRBD2 (6 bases). The CDR3 is 17 residues long. The V gene lost 5 bases and the J gene lost 2 bases, with 16 bases spanning the gap. This CDR3 is CASSPRGWGAGANVLTF. CDR3 DNA sequence: TGTGCCAGCAGTCCCCGGGGGTGGGGAGCTGGGGCCAACGTCCTGACTTTC.

This clonotype has just a few counts. The gene calls are TRBV20-1 and TRBJ1-5; D remains unclear. Trimming shortened V by 3 bases and J by 1 base, and 10 bases separated the two germline ends. Germline V CDR1 and CDR2: DFQATT, SNEGSKA (reference sequence). This CDR3 comprises 14 residues. The CDR3 bases are TGCAGTGCTAGGCGCGCTGGAAGCAATCAGCCCCAGCATTTT. Translated, it gives CSARRAGSNQPQHF.

This clonotype turned up a few times. The CDR3 loop reads CATSGRNYEQYF. Here the CDR3 DNA reads TGTGCCACTAGCGGGAGGAACTACGAGCAGTACTTC. The chain joins TRBV6-2 or TRBV6-3 to TRBJ2-7; 11 bases fit TRBD2. The CDR3 length is 12 residues. The V gene end was trimmed by 10 bases and the J gene end by 3 bases; junction bases not matched to a gene: 2. Germline lookup yields CDR1 MNHEY and CDR2 SVGEGT.

This clonotype was found a few times. The CDR3 is CASSHASEVGLAKNIQYF. CDR3 sequence (DNA): TGTGCCAGCAGCCACGCCTCCGAGGTGGGTCTGGCCAAAAACATTCAGTACTTC. The V call is TRBV3-1, the J call TRBJ2-4; D gene uncertain. Between the trimmed V and J ends, which lost 3 bases and 1 base, there was a span of 19 bases. The CDR3 contains 18 residues. Germline CDR1 and CDR2: LGHDT and YNNKEL (reference sequence).

This clonotype was seen more than once but under ten times. This chain uses TRBV4-1 with TRBJ2-7, with D possibly being TRBD1 (6 bases). Germline CDR1 is MGHRA and CDR2 is YSYEKL. Trimming pared 4 bases from V and 1 base from J, leaving 17 bases between. The CDR3 runs 16 residues. In DNA form, the CDR3 reads TGCGCCAGCAGCCTGTGGTCTGGGGGCGAGTCCTACGAGCAGTACTTC. Translated, it gives CASSLWSGGESYEQYF.

Regarding this clonotype: This CDR3 fails to terminate in the conserved phenylalanine or tryptophan, so it likely reflects a read error. This chain connects TRBV4-3 to TRBJ2-3; TRBD1 matches at 8 bases. The CDR3 sequence is 14 residues long. Germline V gives CDR1 LGHNA, CDR2 YSLEER. After removal of 2 bases from V and 5 bases from J, the junction contained 3 bases not matched to a gene. The CDR3 region has the DNA TGCGCCAGCAGCCAATCGGACAGGGAAGATACGCAGTATTTG. It is translated as CASSQSDREDTQYL.

In DNA form, the CDR3 reads TGTGCCAGCAGTTACTTTGCGCTTGGGGCCAAAAACATTCAGTACTTC. Its translation: CASSYFALGAKNIQYF. The genes are TRBV6-2 or TRBV6-3 and TRBJ2-4; D call uncertain. V lost 1 base to trimming and J lost 1 base, with 11 bases between them. The CDR3 is made up of 16 amino acids. Per germline, CDR1 MNHEY and CDR2 SVGEGT.

This clonotype was seen only a few times. The V gene is TRBV5-5, the J gene TRBJ1-5, with 10 bases that match TRBD1. CDR1 is SGHKS and CDR2 is YYEKEE in the germline V gene (reference sequence). The CDR3 sequence is 16 residues long. Trimming at V came to 1 base and at J to 6 bases, leaving 7 bases not matched to a gene. CDR3 bases: TGTGCCAGCAGCTTGACCGGGACAGGGGCTTTTCAGCCCCAGCATTTT. This sequence encodes CASSLTGTGAFQPQHF.